The rows below give T cell receptor beta chains drawn from one sample of a study of regulatory T cells in long-lasting Graves disease. TCRdb fed the multiplex PCR reads into MiXCR, producing one record per CDR3 protein. This table holds hundreds of thousands of distinct CDR3 sequences, 16% found once. These data are also associated with another study on T cells in Graves' hyperthyroidism and ophthalmopathy.

The sequences come from peripheral blood mononuclear cells (PBMCs), collected at new diagnosis, from a patient treated with antithyroid drugs. The receptors shown here come from a woman younger than 45 with Graves disease. Each CDR3 is given with its conserved first and last residue.

J	V	CDR3
TRBJ1-1	TRBV13	CASRPQTGNTEAFF
TRBJ2-2	TRBV5-4	CATPVSGGNTGELFF
TRBJ1-1	TRBV9	CASSSRRGLDTEALF
TRBJ2-7	TRBV11-2	CASRIPGGAGVDYEQYF
TRBJ2-5	TRBV29-1	CSVIKGRLQETQYF
TRBJ1-2	TRBV7-9	CASSPILLYGYTF
TRBJ1-5	TRBV18	CASSPTGTGGNQPQHF
TRBJ2-2	TRBV11-2	CASSLLWARISNTGELFF
TRBJ2-4	TRBV7-2	CASNGGGGGLKNIQYF
TRBJ2-5	TRBV20-1	CSARPRGGQETQYF
TRBJ1-6	TRBV30	CAWGDRLNSPLHF
TRBJ2-7	TRBV6-2/TRBV6-3	CASSEAVSGSSYEQYF
TRBJ2-5	TRBV7-6	CASSSGGAGQETQYF
TRBJ1-2	TRBV28	CASRDQGLRGYTF
TRBJ1-6	TRBV7-9	CASSLVAGFRSPLHF
TRBJ2-3	TRBV24-1	CATSDRNVAGGLTDTQYF
TRBJ2-7	TRBV30	CAWSVGGSGYEQYF
TRBJ1-2	TRBV6-5	CASSSDTASYGYTF
TRBJ1-3	TRBV6-5	CASSYGFSGNTIYF
TRBJ2-1	TRBV5-1	CASRRGTGVSYNEQFF
TRBJ1-2	TRBV12-3/TRBV12-4	CASSFRFYGYTF
TRBJ1-2	TRBV30	CAWSAGVGWANYGYTF
TRBJ2-1	TRBV7-8	CASSSLPGLDNEQFF
TRBJ1-1	TRBV7-9	CASSHNRVSDPEAFF
TRBJ2-1	TRBV19	CASKSRDILYNEQFF
TRBJ1-1	TRBV18	CATSLKFDTNTEAFF
TRBJ2-2	TRBV12-3/TRBV12-4	CASSSPGLQGGELFF
TRBJ2-3	TRBV20-1	CSARDEIAGETDTQYF
TRBJ1-2	TRBV6-1	CASRPTGVYGYTF